What follows are 25 T cell receptor beta chains derived from one specimen sequenced in a study of T cells in Graves' hyperthyroidism and ophthalmopathy (dated by TCRdb to between 2019 and 2020). The receptor library was made with multiplex PCR. The run used an Illumina HiSeq 2000. The TCR beta CDR3 regions were amplified from the RNA transcripts. For the first round of RT-PCR on the TCR CDR3, the HTBI primer set was used together with the Qiagen OneStep RT-PCR kit. Through fastp at Q25 and MiXCR, TCRdb rebuilt clones from the public reads, retaining in-frame beta chains. Records with the same CDR3 protein are collapsed into one entry carrying the most frequent genes and DNA. The sample data list 650,000 to 700,000 distinct CDR3 sequences, and approximately 15% of these were observed just once. Of the sample, about a sixth falls within the top ten clones. Sample: blood. Receptors were obtained from a man aged 50 or older with Graves' hyperthyroidism.

CDR3 DNA: TGTGCCAGCAGTGAACGGGCCTATAATGAAAAACTGTTTTTT. Protein: CASSERAYNEKLFF. This chain joins TRBV2 and TRBJ1-4; D gene unclear. The V end was cut by 2 bases, the J end by 4 bases, with 8 bases between. CDR1 and CDR2 (germline): SNHLY, FYNNEI. CDR3 length: 14 amino acids.

This clonotype was recorded at least ten times. The chain carries TRBV11-2 and TRBJ1-1, with 7 bases that match TRBD1. Germline assignment: CDR1 SGHAT and CDR2 FQNNGV. V lost 5 bases to trimming and J lost 0 bases; unmatched junction nucleotides: 6. The CDR3 covers 15 residues. CDR3 in DNA: TGTGCCAGCAGCACCCTGACAGGGATGAACACTGAAGCTTTCTTT. Protein: CASSTLTGMNTEAFF.

This clonotype appeared a few times. V usage is TRBV20-1 and J usage is TRBJ2-1, with TRBD2 matching 10 bases. V shed 2 bases, J shed 6 bases, and the junction held 4 bases outside the gene matches. The CDR3 totals 14 residues. Germline V gene lookup returns CDR1 DFQATT and CDR2 SNEGSKA (reference sequence). CDR3 DNA: TGCAGTGCTAGAAGGCTAGCGGGAGTCAATGAGCAGTTCTTC. Amino acids: CSARRLAGVNEQFF.

This clonotype was seen ten or more times. The chain carries TRBV20-1 and TRBJ1-6; 9 bases are shared with TRBD1. Trimming cost V 2 bases and J 4 bases; bases outside gene matches: 6. This CDR3 contains 16 residues. Germline assignment: CDR1 DFQATT and CDR2 SNEGSKA (reference sequence). The chain's CDR3 is CSARKTGGQYNSPLHF. CDR3 DNA: TGCAGTGCTAGAAAGACAGGGGGTCAATATAATTCACCCCTCCACTTT.

This clonotype was seen many times. The chain links TRBV30 to TRBJ1-2; D is unclear. Looked up from germline, CDR1 is GTSNPN and CDR2 is SVGIG (reference sequence). V lost 7 bases and J 0 bases, leaving 6 bases between the germline ends. The CDR3 has 11 amino acids. The CDR3 DNA reads as TGTGCCTTTTACGCTAACTATGGCTACACCTTC. Its protein product is CAFYANYGYTF.

This clonotype showed up many times. The chain employs TRBV6-1 and TRBJ1-5, with 10 bases lining up with TRBD1. Germline lookup yields CDR1 MNHNS and CDR2 SASEGT. After removal of 6 bases from V and 6 bases from J, the junction contained 11 bases not matched to a gene. The CDR3 is made up of 16 amino acids. The CDR3 protein is CASSRPGQGLRQPQHF. CDR3 DNA: TGTGCCAGCAGCCGGCCGGGACAGGGGTTGCGTCAGCCCCAGCATTTT.

This clonotype appeared many times. The chain links TRBV19 to TRBJ2-5; D might be TRBD1 or TRBD2, each matching 5 bases. Between the trimmed V and J ends, which lost 4 bases and 10 bases, there was a span of 22 bases. In germline, CDR1 is LNHDA, CDR2 SQIVND (reference sequence). This CDR3 contains 15 residues. The CDR3 coding sequence is TGTGCCAGTAGTACCCCAGGGACCTTAGGGGTTAACCAGTACTTC. Its translation: CASSTPGTLGVNQYF.

The chain employs TRBV29-1 and TRBJ1-2; D possibly corresponds to TRBD1 (5 bases). The CDR3 is 12 amino acids. CDR1 and CDR2 from the germline V gene are SQVTM and ANQGSEA. Trimming shortened V by 2 bases and J by 8 bases, and 12 bases separated the two germline ends. Here the CDR3 DNA reads TGCAGCGTTGAACGGGGGGATGGAGGCTACACCTTC. This gives the protein CSVERGDGGYTF.

This clonotype was seen a few times. The V call is TRBV29-1, the J call TRBJ2-7, with D tentatively TRBD2 (7 bases). The CDR3 consists of 12 residues. V lost 4 bases to trimming and J lost 5 bases, with 12 bases between them. The germline gives CDR1 SQVTM, CDR2 ANQGSEA. This CDR3 is CSVAIGGDEQYF. For the CDR3, the DNA is TGCAGCGTTGCAATAGGGGGGGACGAGCAGTACTTC.

J is TRBJ1-2 and V is TRBV4-1, with TRBD1 as a possible D gene (5 bases). Per germline, CDR1 MGHRA and CDR2 YSYEKL. V lost 3 bases and J 3 bases, leaving 11 bases between the germline ends. The CDR3 totals 14 residues. The CDR3 DNA reads as TGCGCCAGCAGCCAGACAGAAATTTACTATGGCTACACCTTC. Protein product: CASSQTEIYYGYTF.

This clonotype was seen ten or more times. This rearrangement joins TRBV20-1 to TRBJ2-3; 9 nucleotides agree with TRBD2. The CDR3 contains 19 residues. The V gene end was trimmed by 1 base and the J gene end by 2 bases; junction bases not matched to a gene: 16. CDR1 is DFQATT and CDR2 is SNEGSKA in the germline V gene (reference sequence). The CDR3 region is CSARGKLVAGALTTDTQYF. The CDR3 DNA sequence: TGCAGTGCTAGAGGGAAATTGGTAGCGGGGGCCCTCACCACAGATACGCAGTATTTT.

The CDR3 nucleotides read TGTGCCAGCAGCCCCGGGACCACGGCAGCCGGGGAGCTGTTTTTT. Its protein product is CASSPGTTAAGELFF. The V call is TRBV9, the J call TRBJ2-2, with D tentatively TRBD1 or TRBD2 (5 bases each). Trimming shortened V by 4 bases and J by 6 bases, and 16 bases separated the two germline ends. Germline V gives CDR1 SGDLS, CDR2 YYNGEE. This CDR3 contains 15 residues.

In its sample, this clonotype was seen a few times. The rearrangement joins TRBV4-1 to TRBJ2-1; 8 bases fit TRBD1. The germline V gene has CDR1 MGHRA and CDR2 YSYEKL. This CDR3 contains 15 residues. V lost 1 base, J lost 9 bases, and 8 bases stayed unmatched. CDR3 in amino acids: CASSQGRTGITEQFF. Written as DNA, the CDR3 is TGCGCCAGCAGCCAAGGTAGGACAGGGATTACTGAGCAGTTCTTC.

The table lists this clonotype with a few counts. The genes are TRBV20-1 and TRBJ1-5; D gene unclear. The V gene lost 6 bases and the J gene lost 5 bases, with 20 bases spanning the gap. CDR1 and CDR2 from the germline V gene are DFQATT and SNEGSKA (reference sequence). The CDR3 runs to 15 residues. The chain's CDR3 is CSAWSPSGGHQPQHF. CDR3 bases: TGCAGTGCCTGGTCCCCCAGCGGAGGTCATCAGCCCCAGCATTTT.

There are many counts of this clonotype. CDR3 DNA: TGTGCCAGCAGCCGAGATCTGGGTTCACCCCTCCACTTT. Encoded protein: CASSRDLGSPLHF. This sequence joins TRBV3-1 and TRBJ1-6; D uncertain. Germline assignment: CDR1 LGHDT and CDR2 YNNKEL (reference sequence). V dropped 4 bases and J dropped 9 bases, with 10 bases sitting between them. The CDR3 extends over 13 amino acids.

This clonotype was observed a few times. The gene calls are TRBV19 and TRBJ2-6; 8 nucleotides agree with TRBD1. Trimming cost V 10 bases and J 0 bases; bases outside gene matches: 8. The CDR3 totals 16 residues. Germline V gene lookup returns CDR1 LNHDA and CDR2 SQIVND (reference sequence). The CDR3 region is CATLDRANSGANVLTF. The CDR3 region has the DNA TGTGCCACCCTGGACAGGGCCAACTCTGGGGCCAACGTCCTGACTTTC.

This sequence joins TRBV4-1 and TRBJ2-7; D remains unclear. The CDR3 loop spans 15 amino acids. Per germline, CDR1 MGHRA and CDR2 YSYEKL. Trimming shortened V by 0 bases and J by 5 bases, and 14 bases separated the two germline ends. CDR3 in DNA: TGCGCCAGCAGCCAAGATCAGCTACAGATCCACGAGCAGTACTTC. Its translation is CASSQDQLQIHEQYF.

The chain links TRBV7-8 to TRBJ1-5; 11 bases line up with TRBD1. The trim removed 5 bases at V and 0 bases at J, leaving 18 bases unmatched. This CDR3 is 21 amino acids long. The germline V gene encodes CDR1 SGHVS and CDR2 FQNEAQ. This CDR3 is CASSPRTGGTNLAYSNQPQHF. In DNA form, the CDR3 reads TGTGCCAGCAGCCCCCGGACAGGGGGCACCAACCTTGCCTATAGCAATCAGCCCCAGCATTTT.

This clonotype has at least ten counts. V is TRBV29-1 and J is TRBJ1-1; D possibly corresponds to TRBD1 (5 bases). With 6 bases removed from V and 1 base from J, the gap between germline ends came to 6 bases. This CDR3 is built from 11 residues. Looked up from germline, CDR1 is SQVTM and CDR2 is ANQGSEA. CDR3 nucleotides: TGCAGCGTGACAGAGAACACTGAAGCTTTCTTT. Amino acid sequence: CSVTENTEAFF.

The sample holds many counts of this clonotype. The chain carries TRBV27 and TRBJ2-2, with TRBD1 as a possible D gene (5 bases). Trimming left V 6 bases short and J 4 bases short, with 9 bases between. CDR3 size: 13 residues. CDR1 is MNHEY, CDR2 SMNVEV, per germline (reference sequence). The CDR3 region has the DNA TGTGCCAGCAGCCTCCAGGGCACCGGGGAGCTGTTTTTT. Its translation is CASSLQGTGELFF.

The V gene is TRBV10-3, the J gene TRBJ2-7; TRBD1 matches 7 bases. Germline trimming cut 2 bases from V and 3 bases from J; bases unmatched to any gene: 7. The CDR3 has 15 amino acids. From germline, CDR1 is ENHRY and CDR2 SYGVKD. The CDR3 region is CAISEANRGGYEQYF. CDR3 in DNA: TGTGCCATCAGTGAGGCAAACAGGGGTGGCTACGAGCAGTACTTC.

CDR3 loop: CASSRRDRGLREQYF. The CDR3 coding sequence is TGTGCCAGCAGTCGCCGGGACAGGGGGCTGAGGGAGCAGTACTTC. The chain has TRBV6-1 and TRBJ2-7; TRBD1 aligns across 12 bases. CDR3 length equals 15 residues. From germline, CDR1 is MNHNS and CDR2 SASEGT. The trim removed 5 bases at V and 7 bases at J, leaving 9 bases unmatched.

In this sample, this clonotype turned up many times. This chain connects TRBV6-1 to TRBJ1-2, with D perhaps matching TRBD1 (6 bases). CDR1 is MNHNS and CDR2 is SASEGT in the germline V gene. V was pared by 4 bases and J by 5 bases, with 17 bases between. The CDR3 runs to 15 residues. The CDR3 DNA reads TGTGCCAGCAGTGGGTCTCCGGACAGCCCGTATGGCTACACCTTC. Protein: CASSGSPDSPYGYTF.

This clonotype was counted only a few times. The chain recombines TRBV19 with TRBJ2-1, with TRBD1 identical over 7 bases. Germline lookup yields CDR1 LNHDA and CDR2 SQIVND (reference sequence). The CDR3 consists of 16 residues. J was trimmed by 5 bases and V by 6 bases; bases with no gene match: 13. In DNA, the CDR3 is TGTGCCAGTAGAAGGCAGAGACAGGGTTGGGACAATGAGCAGTTCTTC. As protein: CASRRQRQGWDNEQFF.

The rearrangement joins TRBV24-1 to TRBJ1-2; 7 bases fit TRBD1. Looked up from germline, CDR1 is KGHDR and CDR2 is SFDVKD. The CDR3 runs 13 residues. Trimming removed 3 bases from V and 7 bases from J; junction bases left unmatched: 4. The CDR3 spells CATSDARQGGYTF. The CDR3 nucleotides read TGTGCCACCAGTGATGCCCGACAGGGTGGCTACACCTTC.